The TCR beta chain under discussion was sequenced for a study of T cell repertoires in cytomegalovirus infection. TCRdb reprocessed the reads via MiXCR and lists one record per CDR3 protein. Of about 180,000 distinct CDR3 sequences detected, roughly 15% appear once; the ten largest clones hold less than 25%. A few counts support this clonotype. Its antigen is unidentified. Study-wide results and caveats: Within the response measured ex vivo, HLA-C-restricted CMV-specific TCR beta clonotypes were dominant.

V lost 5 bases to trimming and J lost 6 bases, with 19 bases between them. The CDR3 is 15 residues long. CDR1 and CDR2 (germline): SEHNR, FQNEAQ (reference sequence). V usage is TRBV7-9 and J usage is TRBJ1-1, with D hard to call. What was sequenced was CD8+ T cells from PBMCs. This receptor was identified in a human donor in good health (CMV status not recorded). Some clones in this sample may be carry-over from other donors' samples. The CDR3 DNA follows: TGTGCCAGCAGCCCCCGTGGGCCCGTCCCTGCTGAAGCTTTCTTT. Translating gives CASSPRGPVPAEAFF.